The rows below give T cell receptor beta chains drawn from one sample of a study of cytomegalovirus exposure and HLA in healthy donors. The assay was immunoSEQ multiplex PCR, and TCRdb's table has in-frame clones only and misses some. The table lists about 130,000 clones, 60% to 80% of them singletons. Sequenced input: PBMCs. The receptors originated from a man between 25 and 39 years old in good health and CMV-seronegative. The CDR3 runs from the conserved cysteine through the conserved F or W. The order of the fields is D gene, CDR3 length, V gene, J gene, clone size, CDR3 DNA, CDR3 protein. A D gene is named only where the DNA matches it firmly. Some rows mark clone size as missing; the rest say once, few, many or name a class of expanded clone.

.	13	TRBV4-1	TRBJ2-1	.	TGCGCCAGCAGCCAAGAAAGCCGATTGAGGCAGTTCTTC	CASSQESRLRQFF
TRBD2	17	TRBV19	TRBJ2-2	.	TGTGCCAGTAGTATAGGCGCTAGCGGGGGGTACACCGGGGAGCTGTTTTTT	CASSIGASGGYTGELFF
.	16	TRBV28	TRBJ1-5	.	TGTGCCAGCACCCCCACCCTAGGACATAGCAATCAGCCCCAGCATTTT	CASTPTLGHSNQPQHF
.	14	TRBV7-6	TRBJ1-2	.	TGTGCCAGCAGCGAAGTGGGGGCGTACTATGGCTACACCTTC	CASSEVGAYYGYTF
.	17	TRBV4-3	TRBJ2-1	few	TGCGCCAGCAGCCAAGATCCGGCGGGGACCTCCTACAATGAGCAGTTCTTC	CASSQDPAGTSYNEQFF
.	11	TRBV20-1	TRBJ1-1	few	TGCAGTGCTAGAGACGTCAGGGGAGCTTTCTTT	CSARDVRGAFF
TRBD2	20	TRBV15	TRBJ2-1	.	TGTGCCACCAGCACGTCGAGGGCGGGGGGGCCACCTAAATACTACAATGAGCAGTTCTTC	CATSTSRAGGPPKYYNEQFF
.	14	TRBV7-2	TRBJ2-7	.	TGTGCCAGCAGCCTGGAGGGTATCTCCTACGAGCAGTACTTC	CASSLEGISYEQYF
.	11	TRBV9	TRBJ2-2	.	TGTGCCAGCAGCGTAGCGTCGGAGCTGTTTTTT	CASSVASELFF
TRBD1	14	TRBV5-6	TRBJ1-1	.	TGTGCCAGCAGCTTACAGGGGTGGCACACTGAAGCTTTCTTT	CASSLQGWHTEAFF
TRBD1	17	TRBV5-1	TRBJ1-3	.	TGCGCCAGCAGCCCGGGACAGGGGGCAGTCTTCGGAAACACCATATATTTT	CASSPGQGAVFGNTIYF
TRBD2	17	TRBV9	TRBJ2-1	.	TGTGCCAGCAGCGTAGGGGCTAGCGGGGCCCCTTACAATGAGCAGTTCTTC	CASSVGASGAPYNEQFF
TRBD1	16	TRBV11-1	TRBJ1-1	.	TGTGCCAGCAGCCCAACTCGACAGGGTTCCGACACTGAAGCTTTCTTT	CASSPTRQGSDTEAFF
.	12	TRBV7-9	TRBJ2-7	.	TGTGCCAGCAGCTTAATAGTGACAGAGCAGTACTTC	CASSLIVTEQYF
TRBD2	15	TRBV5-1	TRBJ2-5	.	TGCGCCAGCAGCTTGGGGACTAGCGGGGGGGAGACCCAGTACTTC	CASSLGTSGGETQYF
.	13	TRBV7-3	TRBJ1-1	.	TGTGCCAGCAGCCCGCGGGGCAGCGGGGAAGCTTTCTTT	CASSPRGSGEAFF
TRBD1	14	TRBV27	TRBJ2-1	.	TGTGCCAGCAGTCGGGGGACAGGGTTCAATGAGCAGTTCTTC	CASSRGTGFNEQFF
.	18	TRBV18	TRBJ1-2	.	TGTGCCAGCTCGCCTACCGGCCCCCCAGGATCGACGGAATATGGCTACACCTTC	CASSPTGPPGSTEYGYTF
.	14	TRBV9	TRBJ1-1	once	TGTGCCAGCAGCGTAGTAGAGGGGAACACTGAAGCTTTCTTT	CASSVVEGNTEAFF
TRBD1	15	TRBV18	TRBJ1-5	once	TGTGCCAGCTCACCAGGACAGGGCGAGAATCAGCCCCAGCATTTT	CASSPGQGENQPQHF
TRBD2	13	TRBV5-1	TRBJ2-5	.	TGCGCCAGCACCTCGGGGGGGCCGGGGACCCAGTACTTC	CASTSGGPGTQYF
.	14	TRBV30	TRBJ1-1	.	TGTGCCTGGAGGTTCTTTCCGGGACACGCTGAAGCTTTCTTT	CAWRFFPGHAEAFF
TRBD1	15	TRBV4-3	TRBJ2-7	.	TGCGCCAGCAGCCAAGGGGGACAGGGCACCTACGAGCAGTACTTC	CASSQGGQGTYEQYF
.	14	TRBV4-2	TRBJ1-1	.	TGTGCCAGCAGCCAACCGGACAGGAACACTGAAGCTTTCTTT	CASSQPDRNTEAFF
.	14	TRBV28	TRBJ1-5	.	TGTGCCAGCAGTTTAGCGGGAGCGTTCAAGCCCCAGCATTTT	CASSLAGAFKPQHF
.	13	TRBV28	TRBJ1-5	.	TGTGCCAGCCGTGGGGGGGGCGAGGGGCCCCAGCATTTT	CASRGGGEGPQHF
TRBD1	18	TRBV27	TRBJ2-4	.	TGTGCCAGCAGTTTATCCATCTTCCCGGGACAGGCCAAAAACATTCAGTACTTC	CASSLSIFPGQAKNIQYF
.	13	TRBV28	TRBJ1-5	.	TGTGCCAGCAGTTCCCAGGGGTTTCAGCCCCAGCATTTT	CASSSQGFQPQHF
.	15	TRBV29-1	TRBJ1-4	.	TGCAGCGTTGAAGATGAGGGAAGCGGTAATGAAAAACTGTTTTTT	CSVEDEGSGNEKLFF
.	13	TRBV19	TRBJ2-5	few	TGTGCCAGTAGGTCTTACAAGCAAGAGACCCAGTACTTC	CASRSYKQETQYF